This TCR beta chain originates from a study of T cell responses to AZD1222 COVID-19 vaccine (dated by TCRdb to the early 2020s). Background on the whole study: AZD1222 recipients given second doses at about 4 weeks or at about 12 weeks were pooled, since spike-specific TCR depth and breadth were not found to differ between the two schedules. A total of approximately 250 trial participants underwent TCR sequencing, of whom about 210 had received two doses of AZD1222 and about 25 had received two doses of the MenACWY control vaccine. Trial participants were enrolled into age subgroups of 18-55, 56-69 and 70-plus years, which contained roughly 140, 27 and 60 TCR-sequenced participants, respectively. General conclusions and limits of the study: In the small 56-69-year group, the increase in depth fell short of significance, most likely because of low power. Because no day 14 peak-response samples were available, repertoires were characterized only after the peak T cell response. Spike-specific TCR breadth and depth rose significantly after two AZD1222 doses compared with day 0 and with MenACWY recipients. Reportedly, close to half of the unique spike-specific TCRs recognized epitopes lying outside the regions that are mutated in the B.1.351 and B.1.1.7 variants. Vaccine-associated CD4 TCRs spanned the whole spike protein, with dominant responses in regions 160-218 and 743-854. Most participants were white British and females outnumbered males, and the authors suggested that clonal diversity may have been underestimated. Conclusions about previously exposed vaccinees were limited because only 5 or 6 AZD1222 recipients were SARS-CoV-2 seropositive at baseline.

Of note for this clone: What this receptor recognizes is not known. The input lacks base qualities; no much larger clone sits a single base away.

V and J lose 8 bases and 5 bases, and a span of 12 bases separates them. In the germline V gene, CDR1 corresponds to SNHLY and CDR2 to FYNNEI. From cysteine to phenylalanine, the CDR3 is 13 amino acids long. The DNA shown is the 39-base CDR3, in frame from base 1. The CDR3 regions of human TCRbeta chains were analyzed by immunosequencing. On the authors' methods: TCRs in the repertoires were compared against a reference library of SARS-CoV-2-specific TCRs that had been generated with the MIRA antigen-specificity platform. Breadth was defined as the fraction of unique TCRs that were SARS-CoV-2-associated. Depth was defined as the fraction of total T cells that were SARS-CoV-2-associated. Using the MIRA data, each spike-specific TCR was assigned both to the spike region to which the TCR was reactive and to a CD4 or CD8 class. Log10-transformed breadth and depth values were compared by one-way ANOVA with Sidak's multiple comparisons tests. TCRdb took over this immuneACCESS table, retaining in-frame rearrangements with V and J assigned. Such tables are incomplete; in checked studies, under half of the missing clones stem from an unresolved V gene, and the remainder is unexplained. Clone size and the V and J calls come from that table; the DNA yielded D and trimming. Recorded for this sample are over 110,000 clones; roughly 91% of them occurred a single time. Around 5.1% of the sample rests with the top ten.

The sample's time point label is to be understood as: baseline before first vaccination. Vaccinee samples were obtained from the UK trials COV001 and COV002, which included a single-blind randomized controlled phase 2/3 trial of AZD1222 (ChAdOx1 nCoV-19) in healthy adults. Trial participant PBMC samples were collected at day 0 and day 28 after the second dose for TCRbeta chain sequencing. Sequencing used peripheral blood, obtained on day 0 of AZD1222 vaccination. The sequence was collected from an adult in good health. This chain is built from TRBV2 and TRBJ1-4; a tentative D match to TRBD1 spans 5 bases. The DNA is as follows: TGTGCCAGCCTCAGGGCGGTAAATGAAAAACTGTTTTTT. This gives the protein CASLRAVNEKLFF.